These T cell receptor beta chains were read from a single sample in a study of shared clonotypes between healthy human individuals. The repertoire was sequenced with immunoSEQ multiplex PCR; TCRdb's copy has only in-frame clones and lacks some. The sample records around 2.1 million clones, 90% to 97% being singletons. Input material: naive CD4+ T cells sorted from blood. All receptors come from a man younger than 35 in good health. CDR3s include the opening cysteine and the closing phenylalanine or tryptophan. Each record gives: V gene, J gene, CDR3 protein.

v_call: TRBV2; j_call: TRBJ2-2; cdr3_aa: CASRGRRNTGELFF
v_call: TRBV18; j_call: TRBJ2-2; cdr3_aa: CASSPGGATGELFF
v_call: TRBV5-1; j_call: TRBJ2-1; cdr3_aa: CASSLANEQFF
v_call: TRBV18; j_call: TRBJ1-3; cdr3_aa: CASSPLPDSGNTIYF
v_call: TRBV7-8; j_call: TRBJ2-1; cdr3_aa: CASSLFLPSGGADNEQFF
v_call: TRBV11-2; j_call: TRBJ1-1; cdr3_aa: CASSTKGTEAFF
v_call: TRBV10-2; j_call: TRBJ1-5; cdr3_aa: CASSDSTGGTPQHF
v_call: TRBV27; j_call: TRBJ2-3; cdr3_aa: CPGGTQYF
v_call: TRBV18; j_call: TRBJ2-3; cdr3_aa: CASSLASGSLSTDTQYF
v_call: TRBV10-3; j_call: TRBJ1-5; cdr3_aa: CATRQGGDNQPQHF
v_call: TRBV30; j_call: TRBJ2-6; cdr3_aa: CAWSSRLTSGANVLTF
v_call: TRBV30; j_call: TRBJ2-7; cdr3_aa: CAWSVLSTAYEQYF
v_call: TRBV5-4; j_call: TRBJ1-1; cdr3_aa: CASSSDRGLAEAFF
v_call: TRBV30; j_call: TRBJ1-4; cdr3_aa: CAWSLGGGGEKLFF